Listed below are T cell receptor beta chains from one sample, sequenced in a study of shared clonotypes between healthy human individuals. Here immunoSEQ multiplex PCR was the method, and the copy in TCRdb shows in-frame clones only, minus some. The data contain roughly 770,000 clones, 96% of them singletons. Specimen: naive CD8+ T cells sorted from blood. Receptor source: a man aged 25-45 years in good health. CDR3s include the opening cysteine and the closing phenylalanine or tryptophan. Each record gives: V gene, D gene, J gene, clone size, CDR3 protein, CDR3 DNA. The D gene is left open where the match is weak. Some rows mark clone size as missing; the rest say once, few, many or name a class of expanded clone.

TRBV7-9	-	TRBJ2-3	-	CASSGSTRPDTQYF	TGTGCCAGCAGCGGCAGCACACGACCGGATACGCAGTATTTT
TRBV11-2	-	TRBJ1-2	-	CASSLEADYGYTF	TGTGCCAGCAGCTTAGAAGCCGACTATGGCTACACCTTC
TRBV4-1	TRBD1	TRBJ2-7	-	CASSHPEGQATYEQYF	TGCGCCAGCAGCCACCCCGAGGGACAGGCTACCTACGAGCAGTACTTC
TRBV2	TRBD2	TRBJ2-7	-	CASGSGVSSYEQYF	TGTGCCAGCGGAAGCGGGGTTAGCTCCTACGAGCAGTACTTC
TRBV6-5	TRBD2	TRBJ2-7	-	CASSYSGSVYEQYF	TGTGCCAGCAGTTACAGCGGGAGCGTCTACGAGCAGTACTTC
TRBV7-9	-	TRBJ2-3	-	CASRQTLTAPSADTQYF	TGTGCCAGCAGACAAACCCTCACGGCCCCCTCGGCAGATACGCAGTATTTT
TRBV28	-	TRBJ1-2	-	CASLDEGYTF	TGTGCCAGTTTGGACGAGGGCTACACCTTC
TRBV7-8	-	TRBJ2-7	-	CASSSRLSSYEQYF	TGTGCCAGCAGCTCAAGATTAAGCTCCTACGAGCAGTACTTC
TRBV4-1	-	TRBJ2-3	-	CASSQTSGTGDTQYF	TGCGCCAGCAGCCAAACATCCGGGACTGGTGATACGCAGTATTTT
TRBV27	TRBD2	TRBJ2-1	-	CASRLLAGDEQFF	TGTGCCAGCAGACTTCTAGCGGGAGATGAGCAGTTCTTC
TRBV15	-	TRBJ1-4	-	CATSSVDPRPNEKLFF	TGTGCCACCAGCAGCGTAGACCCTCGGCCTAATGAAAAACTGTTTTTT
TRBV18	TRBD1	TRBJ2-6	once	CASSPPTGSDISGANVLTF	TGTGCCAGCTCACCACCGACAGGGAGCGATATCTCTGGGGCCAACGTCCTGACTTTC
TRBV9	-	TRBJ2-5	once	CASSVGGGSETQYF	TGTGCCAGCAGCGTAGGGGGTGGGAGTGAGACCCAGTACTTC
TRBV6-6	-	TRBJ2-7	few	CASSHSGPYEQYF	TGTGCCAGCAGTCACAGTGGCCCCTACGAGCAGTACTTC
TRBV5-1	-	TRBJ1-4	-	CASCPLWDNNEKLFF	TGCGCCAGCTGTCCCCTCTGGGACAATAATGAAAAACTGTTTTTT
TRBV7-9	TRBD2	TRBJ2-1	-	CASRLSAGPYNEQFF	TGTGCCAGCAGGCTGTCAGCGGGACCATACAATGAGCAGTTCTTC
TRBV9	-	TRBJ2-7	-	CASSVTDEQYF	TGTGCCAGCAGCGTAACCGACGAGCAGTACTTC
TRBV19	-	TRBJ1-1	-	CASHGLDDGAFF	TGTGCCTCACACGGTTTGGACGACGGGGCTTTCTTT
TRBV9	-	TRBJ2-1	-	CASSSRSEGAHNEQFF	TGTGCCAGCAGCTCCCGATCGGAGGGGGCGCACAATGAGCAGTTCTTC
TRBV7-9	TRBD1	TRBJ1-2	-	CASSLGQGYGYTF	TGTGCCAGCAGCTTAGGACAGGGTTATGGCTACACCTTC
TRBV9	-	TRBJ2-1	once	CASSVSGSAFNEQFF	TGTGCCAGCAGCGTTAGCGGTTCGGCTTTTAATGAGCAGTTCTTC
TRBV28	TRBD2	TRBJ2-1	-	CASSWDRGRTSGRGEQFF	TGTGCCAGCAGCTGGGACAGGGGGAGAACTAGCGGGAGGGGTGAGCAGTTCTTC
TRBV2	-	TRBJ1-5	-	CASGQPQHF	TGTGCCAGCGGTCAGCCCCAGCATTTT
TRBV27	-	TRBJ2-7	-	CASSTTGEGSIHEQYF	TGTGCCAGCAGTACAACAGGGGAGGGGAGCATCCACGAGCAGTACTTC
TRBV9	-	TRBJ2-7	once	CASSVAWGPNYEQYF	TGTGCCAGCAGCGTAGCTTGGGGGCCCAACTACGAGCAGTACTTC
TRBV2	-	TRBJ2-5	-	CASSERVAVGTQYF	TGTGCCAGCAGTGAACGGGTAGCGGTAGGGACCCAGTACTTC
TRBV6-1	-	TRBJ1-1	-	CASSEVGDPNTEAFF	TGTGCCAGCAGTGAAGTTGGCGACCCGAACACTGAAGCTTTCTTT
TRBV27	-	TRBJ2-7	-	CASSSGLKLYEQYF	TGTGCCAGCAGCTCCGGACTAAAACTCTACGAGCAGTACTTC
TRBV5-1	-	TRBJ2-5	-	CASSPPGVWETQYF	TGCGCCAGCAGCCCCCCAGGGGTGTGGGAGACCCAGTACTTC
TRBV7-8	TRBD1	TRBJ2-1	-	CASIQGVSYNEQFF	TGTGCCAGCATACAGGGGGTCTCCTACAATGAGCAGTTCTTC
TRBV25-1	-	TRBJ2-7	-	CASRDSYEQYF	TGTGCCAGCAGGGATTCCTACGAGCAGTACTTC
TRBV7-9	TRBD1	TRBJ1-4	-	CASSPPGTAVNEKLFF	TGTGCCAGCAGTCCCCCAGGGACAGCTGTTAATGAAAAACTGTTTTTT
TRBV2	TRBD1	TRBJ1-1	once	CASNRDRVRNTEAFF	TGTGCCAGCAACAGGGACAGGGTTCGGAACACTGAAGCTTTCTTT
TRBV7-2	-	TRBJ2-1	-	CASSLGSRTTYNEQFF	TGTGCCAGCAGCTTAGGGTCTAGGACAACCTACAATGAGCAGTTCTTC
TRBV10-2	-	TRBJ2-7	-	CASSVGSHYEQYF	TGCGCCAGCAGTGTCGGGAGTCACTACGAGCAGTACTTC
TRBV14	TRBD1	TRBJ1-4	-	CASSRGQGGYEKLFF	TGTGCCAGCAGCCGAGGACAGGGCGGGTATGAAAAACTGTTTTTT
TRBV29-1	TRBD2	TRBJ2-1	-	CSVDSRERKIFPYNEQFF	TGCAGCGTTGATTCGCGGGAGCGGAAAATTTTCCCATACAATGAGCAGTTCTTC
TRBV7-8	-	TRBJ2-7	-	CASSKEREPLSF	TGTGCCAGCAGCAAAGAAAGGGAACCCCTCTCCTTC
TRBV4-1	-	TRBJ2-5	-	CASSPISQGQETQYF	TGCGCCAGCAGCCCGATATCCCAGGGGCAAGAGACCCAGTACTTC
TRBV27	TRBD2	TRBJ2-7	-	CASRPGLAAPYEQYF	TGTGCCAGCAGGCCGGGACTAGCGGCCCCCTACGAGCAGTACTTC
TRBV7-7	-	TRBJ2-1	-	CASSLALTPYNEQFF	TGTGCTAGCAGCTTAGCACTTACTCCGTACAATGAGCAGTTCTTC
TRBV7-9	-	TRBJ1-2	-	CASSPLRWGADGYTF	TGTGCCAGCAGCCCTCTTCGATGGGGGGCGGATGGCTACACCTTC
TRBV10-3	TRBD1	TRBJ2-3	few	CAISESIHSGTGADTQYF	TGTGCCATCAGTGAGTCGATTCATTCCGGGACAGGGGCAGATACGCAGTATTTT